This T cell receptor beta chain was found in a study of CD8 T cells in ankylosing spondylitis (dated by TCRdb to 2016 to 2017). Regarding the study in general: The study set out to find disease-linked TCR variants by profiling T cell receptor beta repertoires in ankylosing spondylitis patients and healthy donors. The full study cohort was made up of about two dozen ankylosing spondylitis patients and over 90 healthy donors. Peripheral blood was sampled, and synovial fluid was additionally collected from ankylosing spondylitis patients.

Sequenced on an Illumina HiSeq 2500. Quantitative 5'-RACE with molecular barcodes was used to prepare TCR beta libraries. The authors' analysis ran thus. Disease-linked TCR variants were identified with a new computational method built on a probabilistic model of VDJ rearrangement. In TCRdb, the public reads were trimmed at Q25 with fastp and aligned with MiXCR, with productive beta chains retained. When rows share a CDR3 protein, they turn into one entry using the most common DNA and genes. V and J calls and clone size were set by TCRdb, not the authors. Present in this sample are about 360,000 distinct CDR3 sequences, 20% to 25% of which were seen just once. The top ten clones comprise around 12% of the sample. Looking up the germline V gene yields CDR1 SNHLY and CDR2 FYNNEI. V lost 3 bases and J lost 3 bases, and the count of bases not matched to a germline gene is 5. The CDR3 contains 15 residues, cysteine and phenylalanine counted. Only the CDR3 DNA stays, 45 bases, in frame from base 1.

In this sample, this clonotype turned up a few times. Its recognized antigen is unknown. No quality values exist for individual bases; no much larger clone is one base distant. Paper-wide results and their limitations: The disease-linked clones had a CD8+ phenotype and were found at relatively low frequencies in peripheral blood. Blood from ankylosing spondylitis patients appeared to be characterized by a TCR beta motif made up of several highly homologous amino acid variants. The disease-linked clones were reported as significantly enriched in matched synovial fluid samples from ankylosing spondylitis patients. Some motif variants were previously reported in synovial fluid and blood of reactive arthritis patients, suggesting common disease-initiation mechanisms.

The TCR sequence derives from a male donor with ankylosing spondylitis or in good health (not recorded which). The chain couples TRBV2 to TRBJ2-1; 7 central nucleotides agree with TRBD2. The sequencing sample was made of blood, either unsorted or a sorted T cell fraction (not recorded which). The bases read TGTGCCAGCAGTGACAGCGGGGAGTACTACAATGAGCAGTTCTTC. Translated, it gives CASSDSGEYYNEQFF.